The T cell receptor beta chain described here comes from a study of blood T cell repertoires in COVID-19. Study at large: Spain, Italy and the United States supplied samples that represented acute and convalescent COVID-19. Sample material is recorded as cDNA or gDNA derived from T cells, B-cell-depleted T cells, or PBMCs.

This clone showed up just once. The CDR3 contains 15 residues. V was cut by 4 bases and J by 5 bases, with 17 bases left in between. Germline-derived CDR1 and CDR2 are MNHEY and SVGEGT. Original handling: Amplified reference gene primers provided the basis for estimating nucleated cell counts. Clones were read by immunoSEQ multiplex PCR, and TCRdb kept only the in-frame ones, dropping some. V, J and clone size derive from that table, while D and trimming were established from the DNA sequence. The sample holds some 150,000 clones, approximately 87% seen once. The rearrangement joins TRBV6-2 or TRBV6-3 to TRBJ2-5, with D maybe TRBD1 (6 bases). Sequencing was performed on peripheral blood. The origin of this receptor is a man in his fifties or sixties who had recovered from COVID-19. CDR3: CASSSQAQGPETQYF. For the CDR3, the DNA is TGTGCCAGCAGTTCCCAGGCCCAGGGGCCGGAGACCCAGTACTTC.